This TCR beta chain was captured by sequencing in a study of OX40 agonist ivuxolimab in advanced cancers. Turning to the overall study: Ivuxolimab, which targeted the costimulatory receptor OX40 (CD134), was an agonistic, fully human IgG2 monoclonal antibody. Of the approximately 53 patients in dose escalation, some 20 had hepatocellular carcinoma, about 15 had melanoma, 9 had renal cell carcinoma and 9 had head and neck cancer. In the dose-escalation cohort, roughly 82% of patients were male, and the mean age was 60 years with a range of roughly 20 to 85. Patients were allowed to have had prior anti-PD-1, anti-PD-L1 or anti-CTLA-4 therapy, and 30% to 40% of the dose-escalation patients had previously received checkpoint inhibitors. Partial responses were achieved by three dose-escalation patients, of whom one had hepatocellular carcinoma and two had cutaneous melanoma. The point of sequencing TCRbeta in the periphery was to test whether ivuxolimab changed TCR sequence diversity and drove clonal T-cell expansion. The paper reports the monotherapy dose-escalation portion (N of about 47 patients) of the phase I ivuxolimab trial. Intravenous ivuxolimab was administered to patients every 2 weeks at six dose levels: 0.01, 0.1, 0.3, 1.5, 3 and 10 mg/kg. What the authors observed across the whole study: The antigen specificity of the clonally expanded peripheral T cells was not determined. At doses of 0.1 to 3.0 mg/kg, clonal expansion of both CD4+ and CD8+ T cells in blood was seen between baseline and week 6. In the 0.1-3.0 mg/kg groups, partial responders had among the lowest normalized peripheral clonal expansion, particularly in CD8+ T cells. After ivuxolimab, more expanded clones were found on average in CD8+ T cells than in CD4+ T cells. Low levels of normalized T-cell clonal expansion were also seen in some patients who did not respond.

Genomic DNA was extracted from sorted cells for sequencing of the TCRbeta CDR3 region. The immunoSEQ Assay was used for sequencing of TCRbeta CDR3 regions. TCRdb's version of the immuneACCESS table is confined to in-frame rearrangements and falls short of the full clone set. An unresolved V gene accounts for under half of the shortfall where checked; the remainder is of unknown origin. The sample table holds more than 80,000 clones, of which roughly 93% were seen once. Around 0.28% of the sample goes to the ten largest clones. Points on this clone: Its antigen remains undetermined. Base-call qualities are not available, and no considerably larger clone is one nucleotide away. The sample carries other DNA sequences with the same CDR3.

The trial excluded patients who had a history of autoimmune disease or who were on systemic immunosuppression. Peripheral blood for TCR sequencing was drawn from every dose cohort at baseline, at cycle 4 day 1 and at cycle 7 day 1. Samples came from an open-label, multicenter, first-in-human phase I dose-escalation trial of ivuxolimab. Adults with locally advanced or metastatic melanoma, renal cell, hepatocellular, or head and neck squamous cell carcinoma were enrolled in the trial. Before TCR sequencing, CD4+ T cells and CD8+ T cells were sorted from peripheral blood as separate populations. Inclusive of the bounding cysteine and phenylalanine, the CDR3 is 13 residues long. Only the CDR3 DNA stays, 39 bases, in frame from base 1. The germline V gene specifies SGHRS as CDR1 and YFSETQ as CDR2. At the junction V is shortened by 0 bases and J by 1 base, with 4 bases in between.

Sequencing was performed on CD4+ or CD8+ T cells sorted from blood, taken in a trial of the OX40 agonist ivuxolimab. This TCR came from an adult with an advanced solid tumor such as melanoma, head and neck, liver or kidney cancer. The chain is encoded by TRBV5-1 joined to TRBJ2-5; no D gene call is confident. The nucleotide sequence is given as TGCGCCAGCAGCTTGGGTCTCCAAGAGACCCAGTACTTC. This yields the protein CASSLGLQETQYF.